This TCR beta chain was captured in a study of tumor-infiltrating lymphocytes in primary liver carcinoma (TCRdb year 2017). In the study overall: Between November 2015 and March 2016, 4 or 5 patients in China with histopathologically diagnosed primary liver carcinoma had their tumors surgically resected. Hepatocellular carcinoma (four) or combined HCC and intrahepatic cholangiocarcinoma (one) was present in the five patients, who were three men and two women aged 30 to 69 years. The five patients had tumors staged T1-T3 N0M0, with maximum diameters ranging from roughly 4 to 10 cm. Each sample produced about 3.5 to 8 million productive TCRbeta reads, and read depth showed no significant difference between tissue types. For each liver tumor, the study sampled five regions along with adjacent normal tissue and blood, and applied TCRbeta repertoire sequencing, expression microarrays and whole-exome sequencing. TCRbeta repertoire sequencing covered 35 or so specimens from 5 patients: around 25 tumor regions, 5 adjacent noncancerous liver tissues and 5 peripheral blood samples. Reproducibility between technical replicate repertoires was high, with correlation coefficients above 0.98 and mean shared-clone rates around 0.88. Results the study describes overall, beyond this receptor: Only the TCR beta chain was sequenced, so true repertoire diversity is likely underestimated because unpaired alpha chains were not captured. Comparison of CD4+ and CD8+ T cell repertoires was precluded by the use of bulk unsorted samples. The study included only four to six patients, and the authors note findings should be validated in a larger study. Repertoire overlap was found to be higher between tumor regions (mean around 35%) than between tumor-adjacent (around 17%) or tumor-blood (about 14%) pairs, consistent with antigen-driven expansion. The top 250 clones made up a significantly larger repertoire fraction in tumors than in blood (p = 0.039).

Starting from roughly 540 ng total RNA, TCRbeta-specific cDNA was produced by reverse transcription with a constant-region primer and ProtoScript II reverse transcriptase. Three nested multiplex PCR rounds, following a slightly modified ARM-PCR procedure, were used to build the TCRbeta libraries. The first two PCR rounds used multiplex TRBV1-TRBV30 forward primers with a Cbeta reverse primer, each for about 10 cycles. Sample barcodes and Illumina adapters were attached in a final 25-cycle PCR using Deep VentR polymerase. Before sequencing, amplicons of 200-500 bp were purified from gel using a QIAquick gel extraction kit. The TCRbeta amplicons were sequenced with 250-bp paired-end reads on an Illumina HiSeq 2500. Per the source publication's procedure: Reads were quality-trimmed with Trimmomatic v0.33, and paired reads were merged with FLASH v1.2.11 to recover full CDR3 sequences. MiGEC v1.2.1b assigned V, D and J germline segments to the rearranged TCRbeta sequences. Clonotype statistics and Shannon-Wiener diversity indices were calculated with VDJtools v1.0.0. To reduce sampling bias, subsequent analyses other than the diversity analysis used only the 250 most abundant clonotypes in each sample. Through fastp at Q25 and MiXCR, TCRdb rebuilt clones from the public reads, retaining in-frame beta chains. Rows with a matching CDR3 protein are joined into one entry that keeps the most common DNA and genes. The authors' filters were not applied to this entry. Within this sample are approximately 330,000 distinct CDR3 sequences, with almost 65% of them counted one time only. About 6% of the sample is in the top ten clones.

RNA from unsorted whole blood was extracted with TRIzol reagent, and germline DNA was obtained with the DNeasy Blood & Tissue kit. At the time of sampling, the patients were treatment-naive and had chronic HBV infection. Before surgery, about 4 milliliters of peripheral blood were collected into K2EDTA tubes. CDR1 and CDR2 (KGHSH, LQKENI) derive from the germline V gene. Including cysteine and phenylalanine, the CDR3 has 13 amino acids. CDR3 DNA only is kept here, 39 bases in frame from base 1. In the case of this clonotype: No cognate antigen has been identified for it. A read error may produce the germline difference seen at one junction end.

Recombination connected TRBV18 to TRBJ2-5; the D gene remains uncertain. Sequenced input: peripheral blood. The clonotype was recovered from a man aged 40-49 years with primary liver carcinoma and hepatitis B virus infection. The CDR3 region has the sequence CASLPRVMETQYF. The sequenced DNA is TGTGCCAGCTTACCACGGGTTATGGAGACCCAGTACTTC.